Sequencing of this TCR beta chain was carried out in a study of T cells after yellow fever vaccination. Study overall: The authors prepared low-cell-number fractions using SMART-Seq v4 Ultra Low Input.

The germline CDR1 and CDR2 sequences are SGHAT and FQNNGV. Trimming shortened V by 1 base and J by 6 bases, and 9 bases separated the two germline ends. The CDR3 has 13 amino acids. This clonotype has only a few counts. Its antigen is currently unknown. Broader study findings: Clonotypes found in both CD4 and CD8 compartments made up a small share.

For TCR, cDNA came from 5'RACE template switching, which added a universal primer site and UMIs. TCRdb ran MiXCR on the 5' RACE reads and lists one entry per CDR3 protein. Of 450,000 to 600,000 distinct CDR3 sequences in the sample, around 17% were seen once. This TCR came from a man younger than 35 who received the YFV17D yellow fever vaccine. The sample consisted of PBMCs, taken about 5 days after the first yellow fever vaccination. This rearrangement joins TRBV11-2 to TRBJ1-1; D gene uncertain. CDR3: CASSLVELAEAFF. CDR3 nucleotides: TGTGCCAGCAGCTTAGTGGAGCTCGCTGAAGCTTTCTTT. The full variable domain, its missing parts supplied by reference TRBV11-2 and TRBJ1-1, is EAGVAQSPRYKIIEKRQSVAFWCNPISGHATLYWYQQILGQGPKLLIQFQNNGVVDDSQLPKDRFSAERLKGVDSTLKIQPAKLEDSAVYLCASSLVELAEAFFGQGTRLTVV.